This TCR beta chain was found in a study of T cells after posttransplantation cyclophosphamide. The data were produced by immunoSEQ multiplex PCR, yet TCRdb's version contains in-frame clones alone and is incomplete. Sampling found around 34,000 clones, none seen once. J was trimmed by 9 bases and V by 7 bases; bases with no gene match: 11. This CDR3 region has 15 residues. The germline gives CDR1 MNHNS, CDR2 SASEGT. This clone was observed at least ten times. The chain is built from TRBV6-1 and TRBJ2-1, with TRBD2 identical over 11 bases. Sequences were obtained from PBMCs. The clonotype was recovered from a woman between 45 and 60 years old in good health and a related stem cell transplant donor. CDR3 region: CASNSLAGGRIEQFF. CDR3 nucleotides: TGTGCCAGCAACTCATTAGCGGGAGGGAGGATTGAGCAGTTCTTC.